The T cell receptor beta chain under discussion was sequenced for a study of CD4 T cells in relation to SARS-CoV-2 and coronaviruses. Germline V gene sequence: CDR1 LNHDA, CDR2 SQIVND (reference sequence). V was cut by 3 bases and J by 6 bases, with 12 bases left in between. This CDR3 has 14 residues. The unexposed donors gave CD4+ T cells in about 2011-2019, prior to COVID-19. Isolation of CD4+ T cells took place after approximately 11 days in culture. About this clone: The antigen is undetermined.

Assay used: immunoSEQ multiplex PCR; TCRdb lists only in-frame clones, some missing. The sample shows around 15,000 clones, about 78% of them seen only once. The sequencing sample was made of CD4+ T cells from PBMCs, cultured in vitro. This TCR was recovered from a human donor in good health. The genes are TRBV19 and TRBJ2-4, with D possibly being TRBD1 or TRBD2 (5 bases each). The CDR3 DNA sequence: TGTGCCAGTAGTATTACCGGGGCGGGAAACATTCAGTACTTC. Protein sequence: CASSITGAGNIQYF.